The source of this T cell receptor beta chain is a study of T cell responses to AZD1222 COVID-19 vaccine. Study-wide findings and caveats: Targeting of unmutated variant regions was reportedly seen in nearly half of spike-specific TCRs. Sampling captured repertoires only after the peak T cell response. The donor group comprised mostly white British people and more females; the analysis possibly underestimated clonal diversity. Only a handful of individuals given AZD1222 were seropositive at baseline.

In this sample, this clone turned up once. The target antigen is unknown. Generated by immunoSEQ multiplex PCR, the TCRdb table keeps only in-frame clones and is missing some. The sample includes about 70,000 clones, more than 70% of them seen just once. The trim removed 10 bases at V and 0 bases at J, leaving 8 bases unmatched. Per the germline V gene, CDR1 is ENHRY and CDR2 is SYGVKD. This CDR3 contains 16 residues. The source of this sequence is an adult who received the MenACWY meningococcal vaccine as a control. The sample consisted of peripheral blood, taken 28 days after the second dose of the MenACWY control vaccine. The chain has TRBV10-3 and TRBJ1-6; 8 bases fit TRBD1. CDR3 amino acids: CATGGVRSSYNSPLHF. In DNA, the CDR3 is TGTGCCACAGGGGGCGTCAGGAGCTCCTATAATTCACCCCTCCACTTT.